Sequencing of this T cell receptor (beta chain) was carried out in a study of cytomegalovirus exposure and HLA in healthy donors. Study findings and constraints: The dataset shows that most TCR sequences were rare, while some public TCRs occurred in many donors. Later on, an analysis tied around 17,000 TCR beta sequences to HLA alleles at 0.05 false discovery rate. The listing of 150 to 200 TCR beta chains classed them as cytomegalovirus-associated.

PCR employed 60 Vbeta and 13 Jbeta primers. The repertoire was sequenced with immunoSEQ multiplex PCR; TCRdb's copy has only in-frame clones and lacks some. The sample has fewer than 85,000 clones; around 80% are singletons. The CDR3 has 15 amino acids. The V gene's germline CDR1 is SNHLY and CDR2 FYNNEI. Trimming cost V 3 bases and J 2 bases, with 14 bases left between them. As to this clone: Antigen unknown.

The chain couples TRBV2 to TRBJ2-7; D possibly corresponds to TRBD2 (6 bases). The receptor was derived from a man in his 70s in good health and CMV-seropositive. The sequencing sample was made of PBMCs. The DNA for the CDR3 is TGTGCCAGCAGTGATTGGGGGGTTGGGACCTACGAGCAGTACTTC. This encodes CASSDWGVGTYEQYF.